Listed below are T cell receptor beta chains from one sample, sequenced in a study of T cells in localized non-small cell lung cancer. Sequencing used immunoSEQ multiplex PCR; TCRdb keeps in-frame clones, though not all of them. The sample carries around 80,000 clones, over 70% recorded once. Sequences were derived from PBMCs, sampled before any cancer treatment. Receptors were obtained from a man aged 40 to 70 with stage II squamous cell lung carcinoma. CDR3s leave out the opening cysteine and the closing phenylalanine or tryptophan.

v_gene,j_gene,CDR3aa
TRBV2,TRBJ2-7,ASTSNRYYEQY
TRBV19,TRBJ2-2,ASSRTGELF
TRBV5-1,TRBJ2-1,ASRRQGGTSLSSYNEQF
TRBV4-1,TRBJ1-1,ASSPEGAEAF
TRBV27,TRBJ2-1,ASSFGTASAYEQF
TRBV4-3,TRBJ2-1,ASSTEAQGRSNEQF
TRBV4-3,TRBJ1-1,ASSQDLFTENTEAF
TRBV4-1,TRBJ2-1,ASSQEGGEGGGYNEQF
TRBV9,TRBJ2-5,ASSAWGRLGETQY
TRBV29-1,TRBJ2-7,SVGQTPYEQY
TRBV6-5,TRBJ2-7,AAGQGRIYEQY
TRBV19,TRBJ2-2,ASKDETNTGELF
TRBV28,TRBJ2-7,ASSLEREGAYEQY
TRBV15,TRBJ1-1,ATSRGELGGYTEAF
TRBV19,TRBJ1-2,ASRGTGGYGYT
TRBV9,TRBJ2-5,ASSLAGGETQY
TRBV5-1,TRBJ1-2,ASSLGQGNYT
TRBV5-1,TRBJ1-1,ASSLAEVNTEAF
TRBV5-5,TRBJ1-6,ASRSGTGGNSYNSPLH
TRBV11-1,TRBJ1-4,ASSLAALGK
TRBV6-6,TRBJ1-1,ASSYSGRMNTEAF
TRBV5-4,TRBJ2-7,ASSSVGGYEQY
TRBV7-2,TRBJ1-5,ASSSFGRVNQPQH
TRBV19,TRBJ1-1,ASSFGTGMNTEAF
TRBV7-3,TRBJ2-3,ASSPRLATDTQY
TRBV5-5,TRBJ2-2,ASSLQNSNTGELF
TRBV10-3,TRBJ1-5,AIREGLYSNQPQH
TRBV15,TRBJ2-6,ATSSRPHRLAGANVLT
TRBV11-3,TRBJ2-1,ASSPQRDHNEQF
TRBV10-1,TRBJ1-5,ACKGQGFGNQPQH
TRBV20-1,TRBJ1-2,SASGGAGYT
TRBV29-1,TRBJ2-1,SVEPGVRRGYNEQF
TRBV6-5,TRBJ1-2,ASRNPGRTYGYT
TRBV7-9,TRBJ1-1,ASSLDRVPTEAF
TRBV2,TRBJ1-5,ASSQRQTGTNQPQH
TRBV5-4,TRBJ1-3,ASSFSSGNTIY
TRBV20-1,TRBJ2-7,SAPRGYEQY
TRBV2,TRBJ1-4,ASSDAVNEKLF
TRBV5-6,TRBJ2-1,ASSVGLAGVNEQF
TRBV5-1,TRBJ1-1,ASSRRTGSNTEAF
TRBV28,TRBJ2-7,ASSPIEYVEQY
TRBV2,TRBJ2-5,AGLGQQETQY
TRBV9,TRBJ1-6,ASSRDRLNSPLH
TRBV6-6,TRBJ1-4,ASSYSSGNNEKLF
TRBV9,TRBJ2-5,ASSSTDRNQETQY
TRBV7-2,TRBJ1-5,ASSLVAVQPQH
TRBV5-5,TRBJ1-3,ASSLTHAGTSKDTIY
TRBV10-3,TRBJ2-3,AIGQAGTDTQY
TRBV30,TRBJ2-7,AWAGGPPYEQY